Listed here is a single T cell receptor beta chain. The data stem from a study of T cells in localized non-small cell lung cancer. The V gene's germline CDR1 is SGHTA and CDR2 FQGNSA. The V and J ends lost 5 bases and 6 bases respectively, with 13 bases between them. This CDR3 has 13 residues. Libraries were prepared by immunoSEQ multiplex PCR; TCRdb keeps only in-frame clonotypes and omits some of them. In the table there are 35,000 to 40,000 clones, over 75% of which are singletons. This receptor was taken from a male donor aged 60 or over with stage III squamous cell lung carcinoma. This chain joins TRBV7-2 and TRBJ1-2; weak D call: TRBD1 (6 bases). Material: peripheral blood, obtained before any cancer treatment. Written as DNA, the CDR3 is TGTGCCAGCAGCCCCTGGACAGTGGATGGCTACACCTTC. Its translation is CASSPWTVDGYTF.